This TCR beta chain was captured by sequencing in a study of T cells after yellow fever vaccination. Study background: Preparation used SMART-Seq v4 Ultra Low Input for the low-cell-number fractions.

Study conclusions and caveats: Researchers noted that a small share of clonotypes showed up in both CD4 and CD8 compartments. Primary-vaccination clones mostly resurfaced post-booster (96% CD4, more than 80% CD8).

This CDR3 region has 15 residues. After removal of 4 bases from V and 3 bases from J, the junction contained 4 bases not matched to a gene. In germline, CDR1 is SEHNR, CDR2 FQNEAQ (reference sequence). Of note for this clonotype: What it binds is not known.

The study made its TCR cDNA through 5'RACE template switching. That step introduced a universal primer site along with UMIs. One entry per CDR3 protein, called by TCRdb with MiXCR from the 5' RACE reads. Among approximately 610,000 distinct CDR3 sequences, roughly 17% were seen once, and the ten largest hold around a sixth. This clonotype was sampled from a man younger than 35 who received the YFV17D yellow fever vaccine. The genes are TRBV7-9 and TRBJ2-2, with 8 bases identical to TRBD1. Sequenced material: PBMCs, taken less than 6 days after the first yellow fever vaccination. In DNA form, the CDR3 reads TGTGCCAGCAGCTCTACAGGGGGATACACCGGGGAGCTGTTTTTT. This encodes CASSSTGGYTGELFF.